This paragraph reports one TCR beta chain. Trimming shortened V by 8 bases and J by 7 bases, and 23 bases separated the two germline ends. CDR3 size: 15 residues. Germline V lookup: CDR1 SQVTM, CDR2 ANQGSEA. The sample comes from a study of blood T cell repertoires in COVID-19. Study background: COVID-19 samples from acute and convalescent phases originated in the United States, Italy and Spain.

Data came from immunoSEQ multiplex PCR; TCRdb stores just in-frame clones and leaves some out. The profile shows roughly 250,000 clones, about 88% of them singletons. The specimen was peripheral blood. J is TRBJ2-2 and V is TRBV29-1, with a possible D match to TRBD2 (6 bases). This TCR derives from a woman aged 40 to 55 who had recovered from COVID-19. CDR3: CSIWDGGSAGGELFF. CDR3 DNA sequence: TGCAGCATTTGGGACGGGGGATCGGCGGGCGGGGAGCTGTTTTTT.